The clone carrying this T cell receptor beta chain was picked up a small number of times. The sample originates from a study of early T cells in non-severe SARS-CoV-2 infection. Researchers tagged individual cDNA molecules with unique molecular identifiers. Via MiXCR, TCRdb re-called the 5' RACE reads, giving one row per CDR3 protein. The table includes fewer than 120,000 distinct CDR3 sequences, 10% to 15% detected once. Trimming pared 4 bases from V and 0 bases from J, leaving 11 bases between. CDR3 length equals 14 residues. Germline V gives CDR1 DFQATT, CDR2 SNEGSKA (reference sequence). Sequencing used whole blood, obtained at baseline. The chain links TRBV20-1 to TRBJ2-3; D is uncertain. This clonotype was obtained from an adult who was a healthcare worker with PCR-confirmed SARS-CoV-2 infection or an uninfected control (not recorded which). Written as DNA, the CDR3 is TGCAGTGCTACCAGACTGTCTAGCACAGATACGCAGTATTTT. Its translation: CSATRLSSTDTQYF.